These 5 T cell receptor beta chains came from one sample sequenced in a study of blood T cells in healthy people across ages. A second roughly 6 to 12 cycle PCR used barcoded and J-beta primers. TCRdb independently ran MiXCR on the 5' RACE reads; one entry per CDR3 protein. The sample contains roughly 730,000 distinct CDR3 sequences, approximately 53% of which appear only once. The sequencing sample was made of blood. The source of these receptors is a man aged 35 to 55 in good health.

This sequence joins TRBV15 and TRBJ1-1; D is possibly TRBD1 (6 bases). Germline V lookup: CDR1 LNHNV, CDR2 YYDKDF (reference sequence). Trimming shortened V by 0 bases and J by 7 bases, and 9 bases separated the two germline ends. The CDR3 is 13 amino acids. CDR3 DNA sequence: TGTGCCACCAGCAGAGAGAGGGGGTATGAAGCTTTCTTT. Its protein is CATSRERGYEAFF.

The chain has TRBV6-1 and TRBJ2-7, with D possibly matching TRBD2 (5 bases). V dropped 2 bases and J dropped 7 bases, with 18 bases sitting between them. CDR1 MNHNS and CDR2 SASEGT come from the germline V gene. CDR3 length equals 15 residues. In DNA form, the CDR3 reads TGTGCCAGCAGTGAAAGGACGGATTCCTCGGGGGAGCAGTACTTC. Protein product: CASSERTDSSGEQYF.

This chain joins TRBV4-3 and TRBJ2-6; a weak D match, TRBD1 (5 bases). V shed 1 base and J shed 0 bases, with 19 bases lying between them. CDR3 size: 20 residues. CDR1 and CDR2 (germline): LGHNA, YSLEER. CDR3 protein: CASSQGNTRVLVSGANVLTF. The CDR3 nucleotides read TGCGCCAGCAGCCAAGGGAATACCAGGGTCTTGGTCTCTGGGGCCAACGTCCTGACTTTC.

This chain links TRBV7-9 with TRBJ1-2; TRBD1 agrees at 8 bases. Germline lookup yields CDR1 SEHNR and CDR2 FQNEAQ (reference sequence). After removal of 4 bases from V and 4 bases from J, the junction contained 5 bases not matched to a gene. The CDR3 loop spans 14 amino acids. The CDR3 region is CASSSPGQVYGYTF. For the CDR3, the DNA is TGTGCCAGCAGCTCCCCGGGACAGGTCTATGGCTACACCTTC.

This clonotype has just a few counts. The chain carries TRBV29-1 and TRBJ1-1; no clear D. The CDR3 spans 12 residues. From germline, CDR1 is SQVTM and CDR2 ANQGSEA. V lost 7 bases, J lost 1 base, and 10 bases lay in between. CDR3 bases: TGCAGCGCCCGTCGGGGGAACACTGAAGCTTTCTTT. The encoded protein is CSARRGNTEAFF.